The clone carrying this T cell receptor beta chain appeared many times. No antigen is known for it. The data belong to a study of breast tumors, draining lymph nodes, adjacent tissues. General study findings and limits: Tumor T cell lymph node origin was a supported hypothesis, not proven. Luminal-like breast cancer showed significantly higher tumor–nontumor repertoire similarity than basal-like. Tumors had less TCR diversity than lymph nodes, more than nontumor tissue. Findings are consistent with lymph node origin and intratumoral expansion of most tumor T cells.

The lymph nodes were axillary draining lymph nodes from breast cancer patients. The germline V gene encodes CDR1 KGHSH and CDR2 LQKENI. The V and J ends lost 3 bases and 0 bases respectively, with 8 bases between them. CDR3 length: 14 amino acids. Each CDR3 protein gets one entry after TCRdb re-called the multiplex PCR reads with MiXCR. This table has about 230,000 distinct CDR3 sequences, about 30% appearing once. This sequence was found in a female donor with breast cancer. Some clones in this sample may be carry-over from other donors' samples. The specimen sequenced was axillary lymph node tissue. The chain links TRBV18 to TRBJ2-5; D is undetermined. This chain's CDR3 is CASSPTQYQETQYF. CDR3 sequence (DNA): TGTGCCAGCTCACCTACACAGTACCAAGAGACCCAGTACTTC.